A single sample is the source of the 31 T cell receptor beta chains below, sequenced in a study of blood T cell repertoires in COVID-19. Clones were sequenced by immunoSEQ multiplex PCR, and TCRdb holds only the in-frame ones, with some missing. The table has about 12,000 clones, 65% to 80% seen once. The sample comprised peripheral blood. The receptors shown here come from a man in his fifties or sixties with COVID-19, enrolled during active disease.

The chain carries TRBV18 and TRBJ1-2; 7 positions agree with TRBD1. Trimming at V came to 2 bases and at J to 2 bases, leaving 8 bases not matched to a gene. This CDR3 comprises 16 residues. Germline V gene sequence: CDR1 KGHSH, CDR2 LQKENI. CDR3 coding DNA: TGTGCCAGCTCACCAATGACAGGGTCTTCCAACTATGGCTACACCTTC. Translated: CASSPMTGSSNYGYTF.

The chain has TRBV11-2 and TRBJ2-3, with D perhaps matching TRBD2 (5 bases). From germline, CDR1 is SGHAT and CDR2 FQNNGV. The ends were cut back, 4 bases at V and 0 bases at J, with 11 bases in the middle. CDR3 size: 15 residues. The CDR3 loop is CASSSRGRSTDTQYF. The CDR3 nucleotides are TGTGCCAGCAGCTCCCGAGGGCGGAGCACAGATACGCAGTATTTT.

This clone was counted between two and nine times. The chain carries TRBV27 and TRBJ2-4; TRBD1 aligns across 7 bases. CDR3 length: 15 residues. Germline trimming cut 3 bases from V and 3 bases from J; bases unmatched to any gene: 5. Per the germline V gene, CDR1 is MNHEY and CDR2 is SMNVEV (reference sequence). CDR3 sequence reads: CASSFVRQGKNIQYF. CDR3 bases: TGTGCCAGCAGTTTCGTTAGACAGGGCAAAAACATTCAGTACTTC.

The chain couples TRBV4-2 to TRBJ2-3; TRBD2 matches 14 bases. The trim removed 4 bases at V and 3 bases at J, leaving 6 bases unmatched. In germline, CDR1 is LGHNA, CDR2 YNFKEQ. This CDR3 is 17 amino acids long. CDR3 amino acids: CASSRRLAGGITDTQYF. The CDR3 region has the DNA TGTGCCAGCAGCCGAAGACTAGCGGGGGGGATTACAGATACGCAGTATTTT.

The rearrangement uses TRBV27 and TRBJ1-5; 8 positions agree with TRBD1. There are 14 residues in the CDR3. CDR1 and CDR2 (germline): MNHEY, SMNVEV (reference sequence). The CDR3 loop reads CSSGTGYSNQPQHF. In nucleotides, the CDR3 is TGTTCGAGTGGGACAGGCTATAGCAATCAGCCCCAGCATTTT.

The V call is TRBV7-2, the J call TRBJ1-2, with TRBD1 matching 7 bases. V gave up 4 bases and J gave up 4 bases; unmatched junction bases: 9. Germline V gene sequence: CDR1 SGHTA, CDR2 FQGNSA. This CDR3 spans 15 amino acids. The CDR3 protein is CASSSDVGTAYGYTF. Written as DNA, the CDR3 is TGTGCCAGCAGCTCCGATGTAGGGACAGCCTATGGCTACACCTTC.

The V and J genes are TRBV28 and TRBJ1-3; 8 positions agree with TRBD1. The CDR3 spans 17 residues. Trimming took 3 bases from V and 0 from J; bases not matched to a gene: 7. Germline V gene lookup returns CDR1 MDHEN and CDR2 SYDVKM. The DNA of the CDR3 is TGTGCCAGCAGTTTCGAGGACAGGGCTATCTCTGGAAACACCATATATTTT. Protein: CASSFEDRAISGNTIYF.

The rearrangement uses TRBV2 and TRBJ1-6, with D hard to call. V was trimmed by 9 bases and J by 8 bases, leaving 11 bases between them. Per the germline V gene, CDR1 is SNHLY and CDR2 is FYNNEI. The CDR3 contains 12 residues. The CDR3 nucleotides read TGTGCCAGTCGATCCACAGATTCACCCCTCCACTTT. Its protein is CASRSTDSPLHF.

The rearrangement uses TRBV9 and TRBJ1-2; possibly TRBD1 for D (5 bases). V lost 0 bases, J lost 8 bases, and 17 bases lay in between. Germline V gene lookup returns CDR1 SGDLS and CDR2 YYNGEE. This CDR3 comprises 15 residues. Written as DNA, the CDR3 is TGTGCCAGCAGCGTAGTTACCGGCGGGGGTCGAGGCTACACCTTC. It specifies CASSVVTGGGRGYTF.

The chain is built from TRBV5-5 and TRBJ2-7, with 10 bases that match TRBD2. CDR3 length: 13 amino acids. Germline CDR1 and CDR2: SGHKS and YYEKEE (reference sequence). V lost 4 bases to trimming and J lost 4 bases; unmatched junction nucleotides: 2. DNA of the CDR3: TGTGCCAGCAGCCTGACTAGCGGGTACGAGCAGTACGTC. It translates to CASSLTSGYEQYV.

The chain has TRBV18 and TRBJ1-5, with D perhaps TRBD1 (6 bases). V gave up 3 bases and J gave up 5 bases, with 14 bases separating them. CDR3 size: 15 residues. From germline, CDR1 is KGHSH and CDR2 LQKENI. The CDR3 here is CASSPSRDIYQPQHF. In DNA, the CDR3 is TGTGCCAGCTCACCTTCCCGGGACATTTATCAGCCCCAGCATTTT.

J is TRBJ2-1 and V is TRBV24-1, with 7 bases fitting TRBD2. The ends lost 4 bases at V and 4 bases at J; junction bases unmatched: 15. The CDR3 is 18 residues long. In germline, CDR1 is KGHDR, CDR2 SFDVKD. The DNA for the CDR3 is TGTGCCACCAGTGACCAAACTCCTAGCGGTAACCCTTACAATGAGCAGTTCTTC. It is translated as CATSDQTPSGNPYNEQFF.

This clone ranks as medium-sized. The chain employs TRBV27 and TRBJ2-1; possible D gene TRBD1, 6 bases. The CDR3 runs to 14 residues. Looked up from germline, CDR1 is MNHEY and CDR2 is SMNVEV (reference sequence). Deletions cut 4 bases from V and 8 bases from J, with 15 bases between. CDR3 DNA: TGTGCCAGCAGTTCATCGGCAGGGGTGGATGAGCAGTTCTTC. Its translation: CASSSSAGVDEQFF.

The chain has TRBV6-5 and TRBJ2-2; 8 nucleotides line up with TRBD2. Unmatched junction bases numbered 6, after V lost 7 bases and J lost 5 bases. Per the germline V gene, CDR1 is MNHEY and CDR2 is SVGAGI. This CDR3 is built from 14 residues. The CDR3 sequence is CASMERGRTGELFF. The CDR3 region has the DNA TGTGCCAGCATGGAGCGGGGGAGGACCGGGGAGCTGTTTTTT.

CDR3 amino acids: CASSFLSGRSSYNEQFF. As DNA, the CDR3 is TGTGCCAGCAGCTTCTTAAGCGGAAGAAGCTCCTACAATGAGCAGTTCTTC. This chain connects TRBV7-6 to TRBJ2-1, with a tentative D call TRBD2 (5 bases). V was clipped by 3 bases and J by 0 bases, with 15 bases between them. CDR1 SGHVS and CDR2 FNYEAQ come from the germline V gene. The CDR3 has 17 residues. The full variable domain, completed using reference TRBV7-6 and TRBJ2-1, is GAGVSQSPRYKVTKRGQDVALRCDPISGHVSLYWYRQALGQGPEFLTYFNYEAQQDKSGLPNDRFSAERPEGSISTLTIQRTEQRDSAMYRCASSFLSGRSSYNEQFFGPGTRLTVL.

The rearrangement links TRBV19 to TRBJ1-2; D call uncertain. Trimming took 2 bases from V and 4 from J, leaving 11 bases between them. This CDR3 contains 14 residues. Germline values: CDR1 LNHDA, CDR2 SQIVND (reference sequence). This CDR3 is CASSILVGGYGYTF. CDR3 DNA sequence: TGTGCCAGTAGTATACTGGTCGGAGGCTATGGCTACACCTTC. The entire variable domain, with the rest obtained from reference TRBV19 and TRBJ1-2, is as follows: DGGITQSPKYLFRKEGQNVTLSCEQNLNHDAMYWYRQDPGQGLRLIYYSQIVNDFQKGDIAEGYSVSREKKESFPLTVTSAQKNPTAFYLCASSILVGGYGYTFGSGTRLTVV.

The chain is built from TRBV18 and TRBJ2-1; 14 bases align to TRBD2. Per germline, CDR1 KGHSH and CDR2 LQKENI. After removal of 8 bases from V and 7 bases from J, the junction contained 4 bases not matched to a gene. CDR3 length: 14 residues. Here the CDR3 DNA reads TGTGCCAGCGGACTAGCGGGAGGAGGGAATGAGCAGTTCTTC. Protein sequence: CASGLAGGGNEQFF.

The chain has TRBV2 and TRBJ1-1; 9 bases map to TRBD1. Germline lookup yields CDR1 SNHLY and CDR2 FYNNEI. The CDR3 is 15 amino acids. V gave up 4 bases and J gave up 1 base; unmatched junction bases: 4. The CDR3 sequence: CASSGTGGPNTEAFF. CDR3 nucleotide sequence: TGTGCCAGCAGTGGAACAGGGGGCCCGAACACTGAAGCTTTCTTT.

This clone has only one observation. The chain is built from TRBV6-2 or TRBV6-3 and TRBJ2-3; the D gene is possibly TRBD1 (6 bases). Germline V lookup: CDR1 MNHEY, CDR2 SVGEGT. This CDR3 spans 17 amino acids. Trimming left V 2 bases short and J 1 base short, with 16 bases between. The CDR3 here is CASSYLQGPVGTDTQYF. CDR3 in DNA: TGTGCCAGCAGTTACCTACAGGGCCCGGTCGGCACAGATACGCAGTATTTT.

The chain recombines TRBV12-5 with TRBJ1-2; D perhaps matches TRBD1 (6 bases). Germline assignment: CDR1 LGHNT and CDR2 FRNRAP. V was cut by 8 bases and J by 0 bases, with 28 bases left in between. CDR3 length: 19 residues. CDR3 DNA: TGTGCTAGTACCTCCCCGTCGACGGCCAATGACAGGCCTAACTATGGCTACACCTTC. Translating gives CASTSPSTANDRPNYGYTF. The complete variable domain, with remaining parts taken from reference TRBV12-5 and TRBJ1-2, reads DARVTQTPRHKVTEMGQEVTMRCQPILGHNTVFWYRQTMMQGLELLAYFRNRAPLDDSGMPKDRFSAEMPDATLATLKIQPSEPRDSAVYFCASTSPSTANDRPNYGYTFGSGTRLTVV.

The chain uses TRBV6-5 and TRBJ1-1; D is perhaps TRBD1 (5 bases). The CDR3 totals 14 residues. V lost 2 bases and J lost 1, with 8 bases in between. In germline, CDR1 is MNHEY, CDR2 SVGAGI. CDR3 protein: CASSYPGQNTEAFF. The CDR3 region has the DNA TGTGCCAGCAGTTACCCCGGACAGAACACTGAAGCTTTCTTT.

The chain is built from TRBV5-5 and TRBJ1-4; TRBD1 agrees at 9 bases. The CDR3 consists of 15 residues. Germline CDR1 and CDR2: SGHKS and YYEKEE (reference sequence). J gave up 7 bases and V 5 bases, and 9 bases lay outside the gene matches. In DNA, the CDR3 is TGTGCCAGCAGTCCTCCCGGGACAGGGTCTGAAAAACTGTTTTTT. Translating it yields CASSPPGTGSEKLFF.

CDR3 region: CATGPSGSGLSYNEQFF. CDR3 DNA sequence: TGTGCCACCGGTCCGAGCGGGAGTGGTTTATCCTACAATGAGCAGTTCTTC. The chain joins TRBV10-3 to TRBJ2-1; 8 positions agree with TRBD2. CDR1 is ENHRY and CDR2 is SYGVKD in the germline V gene. Losses at the gene ends were 10 bases for V and 1 base for J; bases not matched to a gene: 15. The CDR3 spans 17 residues.

J is TRBJ2-2 and V is TRBV4-3; 7 bases align to TRBD2. With V trimmed by 0 bases and J by 4 bases, 5 bases remained unmatched. The CDR3 length is 16 residues. The germline V gene has CDR1 LGHNA and CDR2 YSLEER. For the CDR3, the DNA is TGCGCCAGCAGCCAAGATGGGGGGGAGCTCACCGGGGAGCTGTTTTTT. Residues: CASSQDGGELTGELFF.

The V gene is TRBV25-1, the J gene TRBJ1-1; 7 nucleotides line up with TRBD1. The length of the CDR3 is 14 residues. Germline assignment: CDR1 MGHDK and CDR2 SYGVNS. After removal of 7 bases from V and 3 bases from J, the junction contained 8 bases not matched to a gene. The CDR3 nucleotides are TGTGCCAGCAACTCCAGGGGGGCGGACACTGAAGCTTTCTTT. Its translation: CASNSRGADTEAFF. Complete variable domain (other parts from reference TRBV25-1 and TRBJ1-1): EADIYQTPRYLVIGTGKKITLECSQTMGHDKMYWYQQDPGMELHLIHYSYGVNSTEKGDLSSESTVSRIRTEHFPLTLESARPSHTSQYLCASNSRGADTEAFFGQGTRLTVV.

The rearrangement links TRBV5-1 to TRBJ2-1; TRBD2 aligns across 9 bases. The CDR3 has 15 amino acids. The germline V gene has CDR1 SGHRS and CDR2 YFSETQ. Unmatched junction bases numbered 0, after V lost 0 bases and J lost 2 bases. CDR3: CASSLGLAAYNEQFF. The CDR3 bases are TGCGCCAGCAGCTTGGGACTAGCGGCCTACAATGAGCAGTTCTTC.

The V and J genes are TRBV5-1 and TRBJ2-5, with D possibly matching TRBD1 (5 bases). Per the germline V gene, CDR1 is SGHRS and CDR2 is YFSETQ. V lost 6 bases and J lost 5, with 23 bases in between. This CDR3 has 16 residues. The CDR3 DNA sequence: TGCGCCAGCACCGTGGTGGGGCCAGGGTCGCATGAGACCCAGTACTTC. Translating gives CASTVVGPGSHETQYF.

The chain employs TRBV6-5 and TRBJ1-2; a weak D match, TRBD1 (5 bases). The length of the CDR3 is 14 residues. CDR1 and CDR2 from the germline V gene are MNHEY and SVGAGI. V lost 7 bases to trimming and J lost 5 bases, with 17 bases between them. Written as DNA, the CDR3 is TGTGCCAGCAAGTACGTGGAGGGGAGTTATGGCTACACCTTC. It codes for CASKYVEGSYGYTF.

By sample fraction, this clone is medium-sized. Other DNA sequences in this specimen translate into the identical CDR3. The chain carries TRBV10-3 and TRBJ2-7; 10 bases are a match to TRBD2. Trimming cost V 0 bases and J 10 bases; bases outside gene matches: 3. The CDR3 is 13 residues long. Germline V CDR1 and CDR2: ENHRY, SYGVKD. CDR3 residues: CAISESLAGRQYV. CDR3 DNA: TGTGCCATCAGTGAGTCACTAGCGGGGCGACAGTACGTC.

This clone is categorized as medium-sized. The CDR3 sequence is CASSEARGMGLREQYF. In nucleotides, the CDR3 is TGTGCCAGCAGTGAAGCGAGAGGGATGGGTCTGCGCGAGCAGTACTTC. The chain uses TRBV2 and TRBJ2-7; weak D call: TRBD2 (5 bases). In germline, CDR1 is SNHLY, CDR2 FYNNEI. CDR3 length: 16 amino acids. V was cut by 0 bases and J by 6 bases, with 18 bases left in between.

This clone was seen more than once but under ten times. The genes are TRBV19 and TRBJ2-1; 7 nucleotides agree with TRBD2. CDR3 length: 14 amino acids. The germline V gene encodes CDR1 LNHDA and CDR2 SQIVND (reference sequence). V was pared by 5 bases and J by 4 bases, with 5 bases of the junction left unmatched. The CDR3 region has the DNA TGTGCCAGTAGTCAGTTAGCGGGTTACAATGAGCAGTTCTTC. Translated: CASSQLAGYNEQFF.